The 18 T cell receptor beta chains given below trace back to one sample, sequenced in a study of blood T cell repertoires in COVID-19. Sequencing was performed with immunoSEQ multiplex PCR; in TCRdb, only in-frame clones are kept and a portion is missing. In the table there are 150,000 to 200,000 clones, roughly 93% of which are singletons. The source material was peripheral blood. These receptors were taken from a woman aged 45 to 65 with acute or convalescent COVID-19.

This rearrangement joins TRBV30 to TRBJ1-4; weak D call: TRBD1 (5 bases). CDR3 size: 14 residues. Trimming pared 2 bases from V and 3 bases from J, leaving 10 bases between. Looked up from germline, CDR1 is GTSNPN and CDR2 is SVGIG (reference sequence). CDR3 DNA: TGTGCCTGGAGTAGGAGGGGCCCTAATGAAAAACTGTTTTTT. As protein: CAWSRRGPNEKLFF.

The rearrangement joins TRBV27 to TRBJ1-2; D might be TRBD1 (6 bases). Germline lookup yields CDR1 MNHEY and CDR2 SMNVEV (reference sequence). The germline V and J ends were trimmed by 8 bases and 5 bases, with 15 bases remaining between them. The CDR3 covers 13 residues. The CDR3 DNA reads as TGTGCCAGCTCACAAAGGGGGGGGTATGGCTACACCTTC. This codes for CASSQRGGYGYTF.

V and J are TRBV6-6 and TRBJ1-4, with a weak D call TRBD1 (6 bases). V dropped 3 bases and J dropped 0 bases, with 11 bases sitting between them. Per germline, CDR1 MNHNY and CDR2 SVGAGI (reference sequence). The CDR3 is 16 residues long. As DNA, the CDR3 is TGTGCCAGCAGTTATAGGACAGTTGCAACTAATGAAAAACTGTTTTTT. It codes for CASSYRTVATNEKLFF.

The rearrangement links TRBV7-9 to TRBJ1-2, with D possibly matching TRBD1 (5 bases). Between the trimmed V and J ends, which lost 4 bases and 4 bases, there was a span of 10 bases. The CDR3 loop spans 13 amino acids. Germline V gene lookup returns CDR1 SEHNR and CDR2 FQNEAQ (reference sequence). CDR3 sequence: CASSSTDIYGYTF. In nucleotides, the CDR3 is TGTGCCAGCAGCTCAACGGACATCTATGGCTACACCTTC.

This clone was recorded only once. The genes are TRBV12-3 or TRBV12-4 and TRBJ1-6; a possible D gene is TRBD1 (6 bases). V was cut by 6 bases and J by 4 bases, with 7 bases left in between. The CDR3 totals 13 residues. CDR3 sequence: CASRDRYNSPLHF. The CDR3 DNA reads as TGTGCCAGCAGGGACAGATATAATTCACCCCTCCACTTT.

The rearrangement joins TRBV5-1 to TRBJ1-3, with 9 bases fitting TRBD1. Losses at the gene ends were 0 bases for V and 1 base for J; bases not matched to a gene: 5. CDR3 length: 17 residues. Germline V gene data show CDR1 as SGHRS and CDR2 as YFSETQ. The CDR3 nucleotides are TGCGCCAGCAGCTTGGCTGGGACAGGGAGGTCTGGAAACACCATATATTTT. It codes for CASSLAGTGRSGNTIYF.

This chain links TRBV20-1 with TRBJ1-4, with D hard to call. V was trimmed by 3 bases and J by 8 bases, leaving 4 bases between them. The CDR3 spans 10 residues. Germline assignment: CDR1 DFQATT and CDR2 SNEGSKA (reference sequence). The CDR3: CSARREKLFF. CDR3 coding DNA: TGCAGTGCTAGGCGAGAAAAACTGTTTTTT.

The chain has TRBV24-1 and TRBJ2-1; TRBD1 matches 10 bases. Germline V gene data show CDR1 as KGHDR and CDR2 as SFDVKD. V gave up 3 bases and J gave up 2 bases; unmatched junction bases: 0. The CDR3 spans 15 residues. CDR3 bases: TGTGCCACCAGTGATGGACAGGGGGCCTACAATGAGCAGTTCTTC. This sequence encodes CATSDGQGAYNEQFF.

The rearrangement uses TRBV7-2 and TRBJ2-4, with 7 bases fitting TRBD1. The CDR3 spans 12 residues. V shed 8 bases, J shed 5 bases, and the junction held 3 bases outside the gene matches. Germline values: CDR1 SGHTA, CDR2 FQGNSA. CDR3 protein: CASSQGQNIQYF. The CDR3 DNA follows: TGTGCCAGCTCACAGGGGCAAAACATTCAGTACTTC.

This chain links TRBV6-2 or TRBV6-3 with TRBJ1-5; D gene uncertain. The CDR3 is 15 residues long. Germline CDR1 is MNHEY and CDR2 is SVGEGT. Trimming took off 4 bases at V and 4 bases at J, with 14 bases between the two ends. In DNA, the CDR3 is TGTGCCAGCAGTTTTGAGGGTTGGCGAAATCAGCCCCAGCATTTT. This codes for CASSFEGWRNQPQHF.

The DNA for the CDR3 is TGTGCCAGCAGTCCACGGGAGAACCTGGGCTATAATTCACCCCTCCACTTT. As protein: CASSPRENLGYNSPLHF. V gene TRBV6-6 combines with J gene TRBJ1-6, with D hard to call. Per the germline V gene, CDR1 is MNHNY and CDR2 is SVGAGI (reference sequence). This CDR3 has 17 residues. V gave up 5 bases and J gave up 3 bases, with 17 bases separating them.

The CDR3 here is CASSSSGRAYNEQFF. The CDR3 bases are TGTGCCAGCAGCTCAAGCGGGAGGGCCTACAATGAGCAGTTCTTC. This chain links TRBV11-3 with TRBJ2-1, with 10 bases that match TRBD2. Looked up from germline, CDR1 is SGHNT and CDR2 is YENEEA. CDR3 length: 15 amino acids. Losses at the gene ends were 4 bases for V and 2 bases for J; bases not matched to a gene: 2.

To note about this clone: Other DNA sequences in this sample translate to the same CDR3. The chain couples TRBV11-2 to TRBJ1-5, with D unresolved. The CDR3 has 13 amino acids. Germline V lookup: CDR1 SGHAT, CDR2 FQNNGV. The ends were cut back, 0 bases at V and 4 bases at J, with 4 bases in the middle. The DNA of the CDR3 is TGTGCCAGCAGCTTAGATCGGAATCAGCCCCAGCATTTT. This gives the protein CASSLDRNQPQHF.

CDR3 in amino acids: CASSLLPQGEEKLFF. The DNA for the CDR3 is TGTGCCAGCAGCTTACTTCCACAGGGTGAGGAAAAACTGTTTTTT. The rearrangement links TRBV7-8 to TRBJ1-4, with D possibly TRBD1 on 6 matching bases. This CDR3 contains 15 residues. V lost 2 bases, J lost 8 bases, and 15 bases lay in between. Germline lookup yields CDR1 SGHVS and CDR2 FQNEAQ.

The rearrangement uses TRBV7-9 and TRBJ2-3; the match to TRBD2 covers 10 bases. CDR3 length equals 15 residues. V gave up 3 bases and J gave up 4 bases; unmatched junction bases: 4. Germline V gives CDR1 SEHNR, CDR2 FQNEAQ (reference sequence). The CDR3, as DNA: TGTGCCAGCAGCTTGAGTCTAGCGGGAGCAGATACGCAGTATTTT. Amino acids: CASSLSLAGADTQYF.

This chain connects TRBV18 to TRBJ1-1; a weak D match, TRBD1 (6 bases). Trimming shortened V by 5 bases and J by 4 bases, and 11 bases separated the two germline ends. This CDR3 has 13 amino acids. Germline V gene lookup returns CDR1 KGHSH and CDR2 LQKENI. The CDR3 DNA follows: TGTGCCAGCTCAACAGGGATGGGCACTGAAGCTTTCTTT. Its protein is CASSTGMGTEAFF.

The chain combines TRBV7-8 with TRBJ2-7; the match to TRBD2 covers 13 bases. The trim removed 4 bases at V and 3 bases at J, leaving 6 bases unmatched. CDR1 and CDR2 from the germline V gene are SGHVS and FQNEAQ. The CDR3 contains 16 residues. Written as DNA, the CDR3 is TGTGCCAGCAGCTCCAGCGGACTAGCGGGAGACTACGAGCAGTACTTC. It is translated as CASSSSGLAGDYEQYF. The full variable domain, its missing parts supplied by reference TRBV7-8 and TRBJ2-7, is GAGVSQSPRYKVAKRGQDVALRCDPISGHVSLFWYQQALGQGPEFLTYFQNEAQLDKSGLPSDRFFAERPEGSVSTLKIQRTQQEDSAVYLCASSSSGLAGDYEQYFGPGTRLTVT.

V gene TRBV3-1 (or the pseudogene TRBV3-2) combines with J gene TRBJ2-1; 9 nucleotides agree with TRBD1. Trimming took 4 bases from V and 7 from J; bases not matched to a gene: 8. The V gene's germline CDR1 is LGHDT and CDR2 YNNKEL (reference sequence). The length of the CDR3 is 15 residues. CDR3 loop: CASSPTGGRPNEQFF. The CDR3 DNA reads as TGTGCCAGCAGCCCGACAGGGGGGCGCCCGAATGAGCAGTTCTTC.